The 5 T cell receptor beta chains given below trace back to one sample, sequenced in a study of cytomegalovirus exposure and HLA in healthy donors. The PCR made use of 60 Vbeta and 13 Jbeta primers. The repertoire was sequenced with immunoSEQ multiplex PCR; TCRdb's copy has only in-frame clones and lacks some. The sample holds 120,000 or so clones, roughly 80% seen once. Sequenced material: PBMCs. The origin of the receptors is a man aged 18 to 30 in good health and CMV-seropositive.

The chain combines TRBV6-4 with TRBJ2-2; TRBD2 agrees at 8 bases. The CDR3 totals 15 residues. CDR1 and CDR2 (germline): MRHNA, SNTAGT. V trimming: 3 bases; J trimming: 5 bases; junction bases outside the gene matches: 5. CDR3 sequence (DNA): TGTGCCAGCAGTGAGAGCGGGGGTAGGACCGGGGAGCTGTTTTTT. Residues: CASSESGGRTGELFF.

The chain has TRBV6-5 and TRBJ2-3, with 11 nucleotides matching TRBD2. Trimming took 7 bases from V and 2 from J; bases not matched to a gene: 5. The CDR3 has 15 amino acids. The germline CDR1 and CDR2 sequences are MNHEY and SVGAGI. DNA of the CDR3: TGTGCCAGCAACTTACTAGCGGGGGCCACAGATACGCAGTATTTT. Its translation: CASNLLAGATDTQYF.

The V call is TRBV2, the J call TRBJ1-5; 7 bases line up with TRBD1. Trimming cost V 2 bases and J 4 bases; bases outside gene matches: 5. The germline V gene encodes CDR1 SNHLY and CDR2 FYNNEI. CDR3 size: 15 residues. In DNA, the CDR3 is TGTGCCAGCAGTGAATTGCAGGGGGAGAATCAGCCCCAGCATTTT. Protein product: CASSELQGENQPQHF. Complete variable domain (other parts from reference TRBV2 and TRBJ1-5): EPEVTQTPSHQVTQMGQEVILRCVPISNHLYFYWYRQILGQKVEFLVSFYNNEISEKSEIFDDQFSVERPDGSNFTLKIRSTKLEDSAMYFCASSELQGENQPQHFGDGTRLSIL.

The chain links TRBV28 to TRBJ1-2, with D tentatively TRBD1 (5 bases). Trimming pared 5 bases from V and 8 bases from J, leaving 18 bases between. The V gene's germline CDR1 is MDHEN and CDR2 SYDVKM. CDR3 length: 14 residues. The CDR3 region has the DNA TGTGCCAGCAGTCCTGGGACGGGGGTGGTCGGCTACACCTTC. Translated: CASSPGTGVVGYTF.

CDR3 bases: TGTGCCAGCAGCTTAGTGGCCGGAGCCCTCCCAAAACTGTTTTTT. Translation: CASSLVAGALPKLFF. The chain uses TRBV7-9 and TRBJ1-4, with unresolved D. The CDR3 totals 15 residues. Deletions cut 1 base from V and 10 bases from J, with 16 bases between. Germline V gene lookup returns CDR1 SEHNR and CDR2 FQNEAQ (reference sequence).